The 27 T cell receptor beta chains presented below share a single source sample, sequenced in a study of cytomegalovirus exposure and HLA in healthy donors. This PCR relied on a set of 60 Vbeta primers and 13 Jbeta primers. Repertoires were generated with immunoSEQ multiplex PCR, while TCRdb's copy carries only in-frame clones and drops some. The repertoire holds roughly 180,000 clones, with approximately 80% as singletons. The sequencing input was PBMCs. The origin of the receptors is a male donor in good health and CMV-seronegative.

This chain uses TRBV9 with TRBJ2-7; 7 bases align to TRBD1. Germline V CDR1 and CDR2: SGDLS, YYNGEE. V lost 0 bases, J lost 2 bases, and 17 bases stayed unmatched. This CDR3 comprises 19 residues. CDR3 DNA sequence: TGTGCCAGCAGCGTAGACCCTCTCGGGACAGAAAGAGAACCCTACGAGCAGTACTTC. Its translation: CASSVDPLGTEREPYEQYF.

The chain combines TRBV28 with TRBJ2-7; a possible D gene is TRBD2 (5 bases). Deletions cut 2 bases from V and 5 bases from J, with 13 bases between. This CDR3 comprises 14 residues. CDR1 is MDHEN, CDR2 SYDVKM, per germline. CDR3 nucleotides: TGTGCCAGCAGTTTAAGCGGACGGCTGAACGAGCAGTACTTC. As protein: CASSLSGRLNEQYF. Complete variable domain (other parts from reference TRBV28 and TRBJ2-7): DVKVTQSSRYLVKRTGEKVFLECVQDMDHENMFWYRQDPGLGLRLIYFSYDVKMKEKGDIPEGYSVSREKKERFSLILESASTNQTSMYLCASSLSGRLNEQYFGPGTRLTVT.

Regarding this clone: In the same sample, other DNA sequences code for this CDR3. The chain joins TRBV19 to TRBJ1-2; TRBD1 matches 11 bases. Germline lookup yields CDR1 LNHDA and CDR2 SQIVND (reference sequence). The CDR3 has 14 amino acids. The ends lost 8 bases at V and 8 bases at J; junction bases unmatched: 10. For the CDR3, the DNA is TGTGCCAGTTCCCCGGGACAGGGGGTTAGGGGCTACACCTTC. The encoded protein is CASSPGQGVRGYTF.

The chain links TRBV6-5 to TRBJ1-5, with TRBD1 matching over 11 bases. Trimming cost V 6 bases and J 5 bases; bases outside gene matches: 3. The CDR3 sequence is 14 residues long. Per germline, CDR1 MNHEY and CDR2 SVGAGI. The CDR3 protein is CASRDRGPYQPQHF. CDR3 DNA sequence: TGTGCCAGCAGGGACAGGGGGCCCTATCAGCCCCAGCATTTT.

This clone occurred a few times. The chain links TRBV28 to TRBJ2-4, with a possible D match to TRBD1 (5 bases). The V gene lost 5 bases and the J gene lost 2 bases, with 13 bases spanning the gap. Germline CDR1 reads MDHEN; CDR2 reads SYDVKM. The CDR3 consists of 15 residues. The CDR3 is CASSVTGVTKNIQYF. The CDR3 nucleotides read TGTGCCAGCAGTGTCACAGGTGTCACCAAAAACATTCAGTACTTC. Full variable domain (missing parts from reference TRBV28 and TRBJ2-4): DVKVTQSSRYLVKRTGEKVFLECVQDMDHENMFWYRQDPGLGLRLIYFSYDVKMKEKGDIPEGYSVSREKKERFSLILESASTNQTSMYLCASSVTGVTKNIQYFGAGTRLSVL.

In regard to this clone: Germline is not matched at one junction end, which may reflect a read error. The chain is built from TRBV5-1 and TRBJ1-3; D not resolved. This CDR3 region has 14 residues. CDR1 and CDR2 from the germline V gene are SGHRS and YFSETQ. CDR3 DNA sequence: TGCGCCAGCAGCTTGGCAGGTGATGGATACACCATATATTTT. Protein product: CASSLAGDGYTIYF.

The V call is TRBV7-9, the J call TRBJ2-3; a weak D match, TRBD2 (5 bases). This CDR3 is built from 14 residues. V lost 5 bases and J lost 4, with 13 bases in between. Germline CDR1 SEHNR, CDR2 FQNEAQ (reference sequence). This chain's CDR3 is CASSGRRTADTQYF. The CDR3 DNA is TGTGCCAGCAGCGGGCGGCGGACTGCAGATACGCAGTATTTT.

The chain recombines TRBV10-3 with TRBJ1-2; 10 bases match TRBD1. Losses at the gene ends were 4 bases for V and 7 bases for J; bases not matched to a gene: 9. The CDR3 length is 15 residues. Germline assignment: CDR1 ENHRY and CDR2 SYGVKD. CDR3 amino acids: CAISGGTGALLGYTF. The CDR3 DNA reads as TGTGCCATCAGTGGAGGGACAGGGGCCTTACTTGGCTACACCTTC.

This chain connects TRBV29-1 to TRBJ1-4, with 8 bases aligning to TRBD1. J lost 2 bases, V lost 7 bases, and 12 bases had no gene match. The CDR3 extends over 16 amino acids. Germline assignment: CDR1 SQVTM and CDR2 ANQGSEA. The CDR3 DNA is TGCAGCGCCCGATTTGTGGGACAGGCGACTAATGAAAAACTGTTTTTT. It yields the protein CSARFVGQATNEKLFF.

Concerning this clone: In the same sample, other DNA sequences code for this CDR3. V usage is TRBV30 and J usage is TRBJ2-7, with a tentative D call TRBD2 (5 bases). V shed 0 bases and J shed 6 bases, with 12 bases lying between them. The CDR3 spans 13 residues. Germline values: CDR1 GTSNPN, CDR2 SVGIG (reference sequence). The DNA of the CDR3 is TGTGCCTGGAGTGTTCGGGGTCCCGGCGAGCAGTACTTC. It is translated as CAWSVRGPGEQYF.

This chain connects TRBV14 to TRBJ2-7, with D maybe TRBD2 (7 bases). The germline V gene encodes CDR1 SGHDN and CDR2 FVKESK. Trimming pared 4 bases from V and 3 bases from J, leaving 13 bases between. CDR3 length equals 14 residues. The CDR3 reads CASSLSGTFYEQYF. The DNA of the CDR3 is TGTGCCAGCAGCCTCAGCGGGACATTCTACGAGCAGTACTTC.

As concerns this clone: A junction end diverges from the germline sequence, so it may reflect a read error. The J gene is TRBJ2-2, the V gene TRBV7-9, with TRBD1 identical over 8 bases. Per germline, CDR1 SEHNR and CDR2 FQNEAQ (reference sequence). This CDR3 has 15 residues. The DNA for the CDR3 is TGTTCCAGCAGCCGGATTGGACAGGGCACCGGGGAGCTGTTTTTT. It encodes CSSSRIGQGTGELFF. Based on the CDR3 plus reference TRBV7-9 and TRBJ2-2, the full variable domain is DTGVSQNPRHKITKRGQNVTFRCDPISEHNRLYWYRQTLGQGPEFLTYFQNEAQLEKSRLLSDRFSAERPKGSFSTLEIQRTEQGDSAMYLCSSSRIGQGTGELFFGEGSRLTVL.

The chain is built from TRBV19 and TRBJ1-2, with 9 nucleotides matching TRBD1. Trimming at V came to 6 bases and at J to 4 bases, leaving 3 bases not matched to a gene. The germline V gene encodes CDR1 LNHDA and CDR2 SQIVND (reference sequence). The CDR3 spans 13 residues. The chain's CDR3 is CASREDRGYGYTF. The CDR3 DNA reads TGTGCCAGTAGGGAGGACAGGGGCTATGGCTACACCTTC.

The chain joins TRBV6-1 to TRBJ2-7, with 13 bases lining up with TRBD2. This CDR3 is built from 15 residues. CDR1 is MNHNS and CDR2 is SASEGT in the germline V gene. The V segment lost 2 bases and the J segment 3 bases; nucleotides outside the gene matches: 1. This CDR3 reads CASSEWTSGGYEQYF. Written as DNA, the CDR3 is TGTGCCAGCAGTGAATGGACTAGCGGGGGCTACGAGCAGTACTTC.

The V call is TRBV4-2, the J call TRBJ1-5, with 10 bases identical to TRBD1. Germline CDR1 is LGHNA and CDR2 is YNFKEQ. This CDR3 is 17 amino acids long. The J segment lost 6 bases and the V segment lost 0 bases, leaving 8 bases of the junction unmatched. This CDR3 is CASSQDLGQGNRQPQHF. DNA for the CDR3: TGTGCCAGCAGCCAAGATCTGGGACAGGGGAATCGTCAGCCCCAGCATTTT.

Here the CDR3 reads CASSWTGVHSYEQYF. The CDR3 DNA sequence: TGTGCCAGCAGCTGGACAGGGGTCCACTCCTACGAGCAGTACTTC. This chain joins TRBV11-1 and TRBJ2-7; 9 bases map to TRBD1. V gave up 4 bases and J gave up 0 bases; unmatched junction bases: 4. The CDR3 has 15 residues. Germline CDR1 is SGHAT and CDR2 is FQDESV (reference sequence).

The CDR3 here is CAIRPDREYNEQFF. The DNA of the CDR3 is TGTGCCATCAGACCAGACAGGGAATACAATGAGCAGTTCTTC. The chain joins TRBV10-3 to TRBJ2-1, with 7 bases matching TRBD1. CDR3 length: 14 amino acids. CDR1 and CDR2 from the germline V gene are ENHRY and SYGVKD. V was clipped by 6 bases and J by 4 bases; unmatched bases: 6.

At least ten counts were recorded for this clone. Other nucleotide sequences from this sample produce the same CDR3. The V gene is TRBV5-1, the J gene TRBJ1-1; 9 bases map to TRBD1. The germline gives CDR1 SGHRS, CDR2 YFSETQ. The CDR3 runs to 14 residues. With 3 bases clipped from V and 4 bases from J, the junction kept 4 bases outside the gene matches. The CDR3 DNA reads TGCGCCAGCAGCTACAGGGGGCAGGGCACTGAAGCTTTCTTT. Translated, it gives CASSYRGQGTEAFF.

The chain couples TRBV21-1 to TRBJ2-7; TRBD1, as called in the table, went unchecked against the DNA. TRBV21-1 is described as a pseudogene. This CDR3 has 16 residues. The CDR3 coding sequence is TGTGCCAGCAGCAATCGCAGGGGACAGGATCCCTACGAGCAGTACTTC. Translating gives CASSNRRGQDPYEQYF.

The CDR3 DNA reads TGTGCCAGCAGCCAGCGACCCACGGGGGCTAGCGGAGACAATGAGCAGTTCTTC. It specifies CASSQRPTGASGDNEQFF. This chain uses TRBV4-2 with TRBJ2-1, with D perhaps TRBD2 (7 bases). Germline lookup yields CDR1 LGHNA and CDR2 YNFKEQ. Trimming removed 3 bases at V and 5 bases at J, with 23 bases between. The CDR3 runs 18 residues.

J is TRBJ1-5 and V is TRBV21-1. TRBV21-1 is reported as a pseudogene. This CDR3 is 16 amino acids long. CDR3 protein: CASSDRGLTSNQPQHF. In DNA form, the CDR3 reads TGTGCCAGCAGCGACCGGGGATTAACTAGCAATCAGCCCCAGCATTTT.

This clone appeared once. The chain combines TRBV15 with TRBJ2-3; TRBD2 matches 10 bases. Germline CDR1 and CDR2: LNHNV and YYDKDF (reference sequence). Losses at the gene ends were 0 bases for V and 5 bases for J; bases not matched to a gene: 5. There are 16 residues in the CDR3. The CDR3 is CATSRDPSGGVDTQYF. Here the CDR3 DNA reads TGTGCCACCAGCAGAGATCCGAGCGGGGGGGTAGATACGCAGTATTTT. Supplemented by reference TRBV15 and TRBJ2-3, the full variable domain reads DAMVIQNPRYQVTQFGKPVTLSCSQTLNHNVMYWYQQKSSQAPKLLFHYYDKDFNNEADTPDNFQSRRPNTSFCFLDIRSPGLGDTAMYLCATSRDPSGGVDTQYFGPGTRLTVL.

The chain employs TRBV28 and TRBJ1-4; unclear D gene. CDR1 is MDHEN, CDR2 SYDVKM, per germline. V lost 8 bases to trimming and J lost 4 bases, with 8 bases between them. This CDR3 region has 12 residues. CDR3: CASSENNEKLFF. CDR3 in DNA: TGTGCCAGCTCGGAGAATAATGAAAAACTGTTTTTT. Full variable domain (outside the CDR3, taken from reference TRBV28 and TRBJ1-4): DVKVTQSSRYLVKRTGEKVFLECVQDMDHENMFWYRQDPGLGLRLIYFSYDVKMKEKGDIPEGYSVSREKKERFSLILESASTNQTSMYLCASSENNEKLFFGSGTQLSVL.

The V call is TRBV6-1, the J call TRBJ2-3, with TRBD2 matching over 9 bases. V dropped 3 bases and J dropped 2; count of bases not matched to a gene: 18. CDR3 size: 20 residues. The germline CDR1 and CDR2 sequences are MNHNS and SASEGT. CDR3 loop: CASSDRGIAGEPGTTDTQYF. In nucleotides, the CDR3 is TGTGCCAGCAGTGACCGTGGTATAGCGGGAGAGCCGGGTACCACAGATACGCAGTATTTT.

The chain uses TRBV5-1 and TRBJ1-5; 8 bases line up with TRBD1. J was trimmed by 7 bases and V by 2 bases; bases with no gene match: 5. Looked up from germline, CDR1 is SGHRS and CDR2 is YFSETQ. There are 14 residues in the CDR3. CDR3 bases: TGCGCCAGCAGCTTTGACAGGGGAGAACAGCCCCAGCATTTT. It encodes CASSFDRGEQPQHF.

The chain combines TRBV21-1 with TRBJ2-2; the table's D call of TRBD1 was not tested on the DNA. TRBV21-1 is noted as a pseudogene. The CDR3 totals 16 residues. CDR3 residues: CASIQLTGLEAGELFF. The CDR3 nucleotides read TGTGCCAGCATCCAATTAACAGGGCTAGAGGCCGGGGAGCTGTTTTTT.

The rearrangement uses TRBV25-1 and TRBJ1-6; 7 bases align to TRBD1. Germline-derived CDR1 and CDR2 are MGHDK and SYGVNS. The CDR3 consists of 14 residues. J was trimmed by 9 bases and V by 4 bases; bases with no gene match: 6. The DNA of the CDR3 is TGTGCCAGCAGTGCCCGGGACAGAGGTTCACCCCTCCACTTT. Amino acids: CASSARDRGSPLHF.